Presented here are 17 T cell receptor beta chains from one specimen sequenced in a study of OX40 agonist ivuxolimab in advanced cancers. This table comes from immunoSEQ multiplex PCR, and its TCRdb copy is limited to in-frame clones, with some not included. The data show about 79,000 clones, with 88% seen just once and 3.5% to 5% held by the top ten. Material: CD4+ or CD8+ T cells sorted from blood, obtained in a trial of the OX40 agonist ivuxolimab. The source of these receptors is an adult with an advanced solid tumor such as melanoma, head and neck, liver or kidney cancer.

This chain joins TRBV23-1 and TRBJ1-2, with a possible D match to TRBD1 (5 bases). TRBV23-1 is an open reading frame whose function is uncertain. CDR3 length equals 17 residues. The CDR3 coding sequence is TGCGCTCGAAAAATGGGGGGGGAAAGAGTCAACGACTATGGCTACACCTTC. This codes for CARKMGGERVNDYGYTF.

This sequence joins TRBV18 and TRBJ2-3, with D possibly called TRBD1 or TRBD2 (5 bases each). The germline CDR1 and CDR2 sequences are KGHSH and LQKENI. CDR3 length: 16 residues. V dropped 1 base and J dropped 1 base, with 12 bases sitting between them. CDR3 residues: CASSPRGMGGTDTQYF. The CDR3 region has the DNA TGTGCCAGCTCACCACGGGGGATGGGCGGCACAGATACGCAGTATTTT.

The V and J genes are TRBV27 and TRBJ2-3; D unresolved. Germline V gives CDR1 MNHEY, CDR2 SMNVEV (reference sequence). There are 15 residues in the CDR3. The V end was cut by 0 bases, the J end by 1 base, with 8 bases between. CDR3 DNA: TGTGCCAGCAGTTTATCCTGGATGGGCACAGATACGCAGTATTTT. Amino acids: CASSLSWMGTDTQYF.

The DNA for the CDR3 is TGTGCCAGCAGCGCCAGTACTTCGTACCAAGAGACCCAGTACTTC. Translating it yields CASSASTSYQETQYF. The V and J genes are TRBV9 and TRBJ2-5, with D uncertain. The CDR3 runs to 15 residues. From germline, CDR1 is SGDLS and CDR2 YYNGEE. The V and J ends lost 3 bases and 0 bases respectively, with 12 bases between them.

The chain has TRBV19 and TRBJ2-3, with a weak D call TRBD1 (5 bases). Germline V gene sequence: CDR1 LNHDA, CDR2 SQIVND (reference sequence). Trimming stripped 6 bases from V and 2 bases from J, with 15 bases between. The CDR3 extends over 15 amino acids. CDR3 amino acids: CASSPGHSTTDTQYF. The CDR3 nucleotides read TGTGCCAGTAGCCCCGGACACAGTACCACAGATACGCAGTATTTT. Variable domain in full (rest from reference TRBV19 and TRBJ2-3): DGGITQSPKYLFRKEGQNVTLSCEQNLNHDAMYWYRQDPGQGLRLIYYSQIVNDFQKGDIAEGYSVSREKKESFPLTVTSAQKNPTAFYLCASSPGHSTTDTQYFGPGTRLTVL.

The chain joins TRBV6-1 to TRBJ2-3; 8 positions match TRBD2. Trimming removed 3 bases from V and 4 bases from J; junction bases left unmatched: 6. The V gene's germline CDR1 is MNHNS and CDR2 SASEGT. The CDR3 runs 15 residues. The CDR3 region is CASSEQRESADTQYF. As DNA, the CDR3 is TGTGCCAGCAGTGAGCAGCGGGAGAGCGCAGATACGCAGTATTTT.

The chain recombines TRBV28 with TRBJ1-2, with D perhaps matching TRBD1 (6 bases). Trimming took 3 bases from V and 7 from J, leaving 15 bases between them. In germline, CDR1 is MDHEN, CDR2 SYDVKM. The CDR3 sequence is 14 residues long. DNA for the CDR3: TGTGCCAGCAGTTTGGTACAGGGAAGTGTTGGCTACACCTTC. It encodes CASSLVQGSVGYTF.

The J gene is TRBJ2-7, the V gene TRBV11-2; no clear D gene. The V end lost 5 bases, the J end lost 0 bases, and 5 bases lay between the germline ends. The V gene's germline CDR1 is SGHAT and CDR2 FQNNGV. The CDR3 has 12 amino acids. The CDR3 is CASSISSYEQYF. Written as DNA, the CDR3 is TGTGCCAGCAGCATAAGCTCCTACGAGCAGTACTTC.

The chain joins TRBV4-1 to TRBJ2-3; D remains ambiguous. This CDR3 is built from 14 residues. Deletions cut 0 bases from V and 7 bases from J, with 11 bases between. The germline CDR1 and CDR2 sequences are MGHRA and YSYEKL. Here the CDR3 reads CASSQDRAGNTQYF. The CDR3 nucleotides are TGCGCCAGCAGCCAAGATCGGGCTGGGAATACGCAGTATTTT.

The chain uses TRBV11-2 and TRBJ2-2; 7 nucleotides line up with TRBD2. The CDR3 sequence is 16 residues long. Germline lookup yields CDR1 SGHAT and CDR2 FQNNGV. Trimming cost V 2 bases and J 5 bases; bases outside gene matches: 8. CDR3 bases: TGTGCCAGCAGCTTAAGGTCGCTAGCGGTGACCGGGGAGCTGTTTTTT. It is translated as CASSLRSLAVTGELFF. Using reference TRBV11-2 and TRBJ2-2 for the parts outside the CDR3, the full variable domain is EAGVAQSPRYKIIEKRQSVAFWCNPISGHATLYWYQQILGQGPKLLIQFQNNGVVDDSQLPKDRFSAERLKGVDSTLKIQPAKLEDSAVYLCASSLRSLAVTGELFFGEGSRLTVL.

The chain combines TRBV6-1 with TRBJ1-3; TRBD1 aligns across 7 bases. Germline V gene lookup returns CDR1 MNHNS and CDR2 SASEGT. The CDR3 runs to 16 residues. The J segment lost 0 bases and the V segment lost 3 bases, leaving 5 bases of the junction unmatched. The chain's CDR3 is CASSDGTVFSGNTIYF. CDR3 nucleotides: TGTGCCAGCAGTGATGGGACAGTCTTCTCTGGAAACACCATATATTTT.

The genes are TRBV19 and TRBJ2-2; D not certain. The CDR3 runs to 15 residues. With 1 base removed from V and 1 base from J, the gap between germline ends came to 7 bases. Germline V CDR1 and CDR2: LNHDA, SQIVND (reference sequence). CDR3 DNA sequence: TGTGCCAGTAGTATAGCAGGTGGGAACACCGGGGAGCTGTTTTTT. Translated: CASSIAGGNTGELFF.

The rearrangement uses TRBV6-5 and TRBJ1-2; 10 nucleotides agree with TRBD1. The V and J ends lost 6 bases and 8 bases, in that order; junction bases with no gene match: 9. Looked up from germline, CDR1 is MNHEY and CDR2 is SVGAGI. CDR3 length: 14 amino acids. The CDR3 coding sequence is TGTGCCAGCAGAGAGACAGGGGGCAGGGAAGGCTACACCTTC. Residues: CASRETGGREGYTF.

The chain combines TRBV6-5 with TRBJ1-2, with 9 bases that match TRBD1. This CDR3 has 15 amino acids. After removal of 5 bases from V and 4 bases from J, the junction contained 8 bases not matched to a gene. Germline CDR1 and CDR2: MNHEY and SVGAGI. This CDR3 reads CASSPKQGAGYGYTF. The CDR3 nucleotides are TGTGCCAGCAGTCCGAAACAGGGGGCGGGCTATGGCTACACCTTC.

This clone was observed a single time. The rearrangement joins TRBV5-1 to TRBJ2-1; TRBD1 agrees at 7 bases. The CDR3 runs 15 residues. Trimming at V came to 5 bases and at J to 11 bases, leaving 16 bases not matched to a gene. Germline CDR1 is SGHRS and CDR2 is YFSETQ. This chain's CDR3 is CASSQLGGRGDKQFF. The CDR3 nucleotides read TGCGCCAGCAGTCAACTAGGGGGCCGGGGAGATAAGCAGTTCTTC.

This clone showed up just once. The rearrangement uses TRBV5-1 and TRBJ2-7; 9 bases are a match to TRBD1. Germline loops: CDR1 SGHRS, CDR2 YFSETQ. The CDR3 contains 14 residues. The ends lost 4 bases at V and 5 bases at J; junction bases unmatched: 7. The CDR3 bases are TGCGCCAGCAGCGCAACAGGGGGCAGGGACGAGCAGTACTTC. It specifies CASSATGGRDEQYF.

In DNA, the CDR3 is TGTGCCTTGGGAGGAGGCACAGATACGCAGTATTTT. Translating gives CALGGGTDTQYF. This chain uses TRBV30 with TRBJ2-3; perhaps TRBD2 as D (6 bases). CDR1 GTSNPN and CDR2 SVGIG come from the germline V gene (reference sequence). The CDR3 is 12 amino acids. V lost 7 bases, J lost 1 base, and 9 bases lay in between. Together with reference TRBV30 and TRBJ2-3, the CDR3 gives the full variable domain: SQTIHQWPATLVQPVGSPLSLECTVEGTSNPNLYWYRQAAGRGLQLLFYSVGIGQISSEVPQNLSASRPQDRQFILSSKKLLLSDSGFYLCALGGGTDTQYFGPGTRLTVL.